This passage covers 20 T cell receptor beta chains from one sample sequenced in a study of shared clonotypes between healthy human individuals. Profiling relied on immunoSEQ multiplex PCR, and the TCRdb table lists in-frame clones only, not all of them. The data contain about 2.4 million clones, roughly 93% of them singletons. Sequenced sample: naive CD4+ T cells from PBMCs. Subset indicated: CD45RA+ positively selected. The source is a man aged 18-30 years in good health. Some clones in this sample may be carry-over from other donors' samples.

The rearrangement joins TRBV11-2 to TRBJ2-5, with D hard to call. The J call may not be correct, given that the DNA end is closer to TRBJ2-7. Germline V lookup: CDR1 SGHAT, CDR2 FQNNGV. The CDR3 contains 14 residues. The CDR3 loop is CASTPGNPTYEQYF. In nucleotides, the CDR3 is TGTGCCAGCACCCCAGGCAACCCAACCTACGAGCAGTACTTC.

The chain uses TRBV28 and TRBJ2-3, with TRBD1 as a possible D gene (5 bases). The CDR3 consists of 14 residues. The V and J ends lost 4 bases and 3 bases respectively, with 11 bases between them. Germline lookup yields CDR1 MDHEN and CDR2 SYDVKM. CDR3 sequence (DNA): TGTGCCAGCAGTTCCGCAGGGTGGACAGATACGCAGTATTTT. Translating it yields CASSSAGWTDTQYF.

The V and J genes are TRBV6-1 and TRBJ2-1, with TRBD2 identical over 10 bases. From germline, CDR1 is MNHNS and CDR2 SASEGT. This CDR3 comprises 19 residues. With 0 bases clipped from V and 8 bases from J, the junction kept 16 bases outside the gene matches. The CDR3 coding sequence is TGTGCCAGCAGTGAAGCTGGAAGCCAACTAGCGGGATTTCATTATGAGCAGTTCTTC. Its translation is CASSEAGSQLAGFHYEQFF.

The chain is built from TRBV7-9 and TRBJ2-1; 9 bases are a match to TRBD1. V shed 1 base and J 7 bases; nucleotides not matched to a gene: 8. This CDR3 is 16 amino acids long. Germline CDR1 SEHNR, CDR2 FQNEAQ (reference sequence). CDR3 in DNA: TGTGCCAGCAGCTTAGACCCGGGACAGGGAATTAATGAGCAGTTCTTC. It translates to CASSLDPGQGINEQFF.

This clone occurred once. The chain has TRBV9 and TRBJ2-6; no definite D call. The CDR3 is made up of 15 amino acids. V lost 1 base and J lost 1, with 6 bases in between. From germline, CDR1 is SGDLS and CDR2 YYNGEE. The CDR3 DNA follows: TGTGCCAGCAGCGTAACCTCATCTGGGGCCAACGTCCTGACTTTC. The encoded protein is CASSVTSSGANVLTF.

This chain uses TRBV13 with TRBJ2-3; 11 bases align to TRBD1. CDR3 length equals 16 residues. V was pared by 5 bases and J by 3 bases, with 7 bases of the junction left unmatched. CDR1 and CDR2 (germline): PRHDT, FYEKMQ (reference sequence). CDR3 DNA sequence: TGTGCCAGCAGCGAGGTAGGGACAGGGGGAACAGATACGCAGTATTTT. The encoded protein is CASSEVGTGGTDTQYF.

The sample holds a few counts of this clone. The chain carries TRBV9 and TRBJ1-2; D remains ambiguous. Trimming took 0 bases from V and 2 from J, leaving 8 bases between them. This CDR3 has 14 amino acids. The germline V gene has CDR1 SGDLS and CDR2 YYNGEE. As DNA, the CDR3 is TGTGCCAGCAGCGTAGACGGAGAAAACTATGGCTACACCTTC. Its translation: CASSVDGENYGYTF.

The gene calls are TRBV5-1 and TRBJ1-2, with D unresolved. Germline V gene lookup returns CDR1 SGHRS and CDR2 YFSETQ. V was pared by 0 bases and J by 2 bases, with 8 bases between. CDR3 length: 14 residues. The CDR3 DNA sequence: TGCGCCAGCAGCTTGGCCGCACAGAACTATGGCTACACCTTC. It is translated as CASSLAAQNYGYTF.

The chain employs TRBV2 and TRBJ1-2; 7 bases are shared with TRBD1. The J segment lost 6 bases and the V segment lost 6 bases, leaving 4 bases of the junction unmatched. The germline CDR1 and CDR2 sequences are SNHLY and FYNNEI. CDR3 size: 12 residues. The CDR3 DNA is TGTGCCAGCAGCCGAACAGGGGATGGCTACACCTTC. Its protein product is CASSRTGDGYTF.

The chain is built from TRBV28 and TRBJ2-7; 10 bases agree with TRBD2. The ends lost 7 bases at V and 4 bases at J; junction bases unmatched: 16. This CDR3 region has 17 residues. Germline values: CDR1 MDHEN, CDR2 SYDVKM. CDR3 coding DNA: TGTGCCAGCACTCAGACAGGTTCCCTAGCGGGAGTTTACGAGCAGTACTTC. Translation gives CASTQTGSLAGVYEQYF.

The chain couples TRBV6-5 to TRBJ2-1, with 11 bases lining up with TRBD2. Trimming removed 7 bases from V and 9 bases from J; junction bases left unmatched: 5. Per germline, CDR1 MNHEY and CDR2 SVGAGI. CDR3 length equals 13 residues. The CDR3 DNA sequence: TGTGCCAGCAAACTAGCGGGAGCGGTTGAGCAGTTCTTC. Its protein product is CASKLAGAVEQFF.

Concerning this clone itself: The same CDR3 is also encoded by other DNA sequences in this sample. The rearrangement links TRBV6-5 to TRBJ1-3; the D gene is possibly TRBD1 (5 bases). Trimming shortened V by 0 bases and J by 1 base, and 7 bases separated the two germline ends. CDR1 and CDR2 (germline): MNHEY, SVGAGI. The CDR3 is 15 residues long. CDR3 sequence: CASSYSAGSGNTIYF. The CDR3 DNA reads TGTGCCAGCAGTTACTCCGCAGGGTCTGGAAACACCATATATTTT.

The sample holds one count of this clone. The chain links TRBV5-1 to TRBJ2-2; TRBD2 aligns across 7 bases. Trimming took 4 bases from V and 7 from J; bases not matched to a gene: 4. The germline CDR1 and CDR2 sequences are SGHRS and YFSETQ. CDR3 length equals 13 residues. The CDR3 bases are TGCGCCAGCAGCGGGGAGGGAAACGGGGAGCTGTTTTTT. It encodes CASSGEGNGELFF.

The chain combines TRBV6-1 with TRBJ1-5; D unclear. This CDR3 has 14 residues. The V gene lost 4 bases and the J gene lost 0 bases, with 7 bases spanning the gap. Per germline, CDR1 MNHNS and CDR2 SASEGT. This CDR3 reads CASSVRYSNQPQHF. CDR3 DNA: TGTGCCAGCAGTGTGAGATATAGCAATCAGCCCCAGCATTTT.

This sequence joins TRBV6-6 and TRBJ2-4; possible D gene TRBD2, 5 bases. Trimming shortened V by 7 bases and J by 0 bases, and 7 bases separated the two germline ends. The CDR3 runs to 13 residues. The germline V gene encodes CDR1 MNHNY and CDR2 SVGAGI (reference sequence). Written as DNA, the CDR3 is TGTGCCAGCACCAGCGGAGCCAAAAACATTCAGTACTTC. Translated, it gives CASTSGAKNIQYF.

The chain uses TRBV5-1 and TRBJ2-6; the D gene is possibly TRBD2 (5 bases). The CDR3 consists of 17 residues. V dropped 0 bases and J dropped 0 bases, with 10 bases sitting between them. The V gene's germline CDR1 is SGHRS and CDR2 YFSETQ. CDR3 DNA: TGCGCCAGCAGCTTGGCGAGCGGCTACTCTGGGGCCAACGTCCTGACTTTC. This translates into CASSLASGYSGANVLTF.

CDR3 bases: TGTGCCAGCAGCCCCCGCCGACTAGCGGGAGGGGTAGATACGCAGTATTTT. This translates into CASSPRRLAGGVDTQYF. The chain links TRBV7-9 to TRBJ2-3; TRBD2 aligns across 14 bases. The CDR3 runs to 17 residues. V lost 5 bases to trimming and J lost 5 bases; unmatched junction nucleotides: 9. Germline V gene lookup returns CDR1 SEHNR and CDR2 FQNEAQ (reference sequence).

The gene calls are TRBV27 and TRBJ1-2; D gene uncertain. With 3 bases removed from V and 8 bases from J, the gap between germline ends came to 13 bases. CDR1 is MNHEY, CDR2 SMNVEV, per germline (reference sequence). CDR3 size: 13 residues. In nucleotides, the CDR3 is TGTGCCAGCAGTTTCCGATCGGGAAGCGGCTACACCTTC. It is translated as CASSFRSGSGYTF.

A single count supports this clone. This CDR3 is also generated by other DNA sequences in the sample. V gene TRBV5-6 combines with J gene TRBJ2-3, with 9 bases that match TRBD2. CDR1 and CDR2 (germline): SGHDT, YYEEEE. V dropped 4 bases and J dropped 1; count of bases not matched to a gene: 4. The CDR3 loop spans 15 amino acids. The chain's CDR3 is CASSLLAGGTDTQYF. The CDR3 DNA follows: TGTGCCAGCAGCCTCTTAGCGGGGGGCACAGATACGCAGTATTTT.

This chain uses TRBV2 with TRBJ1-1; D gene unclear. CDR1 and CDR2 (germline): SNHLY, FYNNEI. The CDR3 totals 13 residues. Trimming took off 6 bases at V and 5 bases at J, with 13 bases between the two ends. CDR3 DNA: TGTGCCAGCAGCCGGGAGACCGGGACTGAAGCTTTCTTT. Protein product: CASSRETGTEAFF.